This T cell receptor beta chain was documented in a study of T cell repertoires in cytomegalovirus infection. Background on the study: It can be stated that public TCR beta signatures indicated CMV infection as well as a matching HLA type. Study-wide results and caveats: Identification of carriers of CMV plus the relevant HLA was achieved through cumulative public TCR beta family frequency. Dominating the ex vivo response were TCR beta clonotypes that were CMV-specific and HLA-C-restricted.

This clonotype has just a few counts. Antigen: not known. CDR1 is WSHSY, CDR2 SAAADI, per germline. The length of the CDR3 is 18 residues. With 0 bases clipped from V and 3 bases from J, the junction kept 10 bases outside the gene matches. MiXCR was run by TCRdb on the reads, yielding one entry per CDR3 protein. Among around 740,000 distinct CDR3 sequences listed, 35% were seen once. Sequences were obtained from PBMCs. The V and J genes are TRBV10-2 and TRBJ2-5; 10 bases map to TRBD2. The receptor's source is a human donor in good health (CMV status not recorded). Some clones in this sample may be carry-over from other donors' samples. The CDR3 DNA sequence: TGCGCCAGCAGTGAGTCGCCACAGCGAGCGGGGGGGAAAGAGACCCAGTACTTC. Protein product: CASSESPQRAGGKETQYF.